These 10 T cell receptor beta chains share one sample of origin, sequenced in a study of T-cell memory formation after mild COVID-19. One entry per CDR3 protein, called by TCRdb with MiXCR from the 5' RACE reads. Of 380,000 or so distinct CDR3 sequences detected, about an eighth appear once; the ten largest clones hold approximately 20%. Sequencing was done on a sample of PBMCs or a T cell subset sorted from them (not recorded which). The receptors derive from a man younger than 35 who had mild COVID-19 (a few samples of this study predate the infection). Cell type and time point are not known.

The CDR3 loop reads CASGKGAYGYTF. The CDR3 DNA sequence: TGTGCCAGCGGAAAGGGAGCCTATGGCTACACCTTC. The chain links TRBV25-1 to TRBJ1-2, with D hard to call. CDR1 and CDR2 (germline): MGHDK, SYGVNS. This CDR3 spans 12 amino acids. V was shortened by 8 bases and J by 4 bases, with 11 bases between the two germline ends.

The rearrangement joins TRBV6-6 to TRBJ2-3, with 8 bases lining up with TRBD2. The trim removed 0 bases at V and 6 bases at J, leaving 8 bases unmatched. The CDR3 runs 16 residues. CDR1 and CDR2 from the germline V gene are MNHNY and SVGAGI (reference sequence). The CDR3 spells CASSYSGLEPGDTQYF. CDR3 bases: TGTGCCAGCAGTTACTCGGGACTAGAGCCGGGGGATACGCAGTATTTT.

The sample holds many counts of this clonotype. This chain joins TRBV5-1 and TRBJ2-7; 10 bases fit TRBD2. The CDR3 consists of 14 residues. Germline V gives CDR1 SGHRS, CDR2 YFSETQ. The ends lost 0 bases at V and 8 bases at J; junction bases unmatched: 5. CDR3 residues: CASSLELAGGKQYV. CDR3 sequence (DNA): TGCGCCAGCAGCTTGGAATTAGCGGGGGGAAAGCAGTACGTC.

This clonotype has a handful of counts. This chain joins TRBV5-6 and TRBJ1-6; D remains unclear. This CDR3 spans 13 amino acids. Trimming removed 6 bases at V and 7 bases at J, with 11 bases between. Germline lookup yields CDR1 SGHDT and CDR2 YYEEEE. The CDR3 coding sequence is TGTGCCAGCAAATACGGAGGGAATTCACCCCTCCACTTT. This codes for CASKYGGNSPLHF.

This chain connects TRBV11-2 to TRBJ1-1; D is ambiguous. Germline CDR1 and CDR2: SGHAT and FQNNGV. The germline V and J ends were trimmed by 2 bases and 1 base, with 11 bases remaining between them. This CDR3 comprises 15 residues. CDR3 bases: TGTGCCAGCAGCTTATTCGGGAACTGGAACACTGAAGCTTTCTTT. It is translated as CASSLFGNWNTEAFF.

The chain is built from TRBV4-1 and TRBJ2-1, with D tentatively TRBD2 (7 bases). From germline, CDR1 is MGHRA and CDR2 YSYEKL. V gave up 4 bases and J gave up 8 bases, with 18 bases separating them. The CDR3 spans 15 residues. CDR3 nucleotide sequence: TGCGCCAGCAGCCCTGACGGGGGGCAAGGGGATGAGCAGTTCTTC. It is translated as CASSPDGGQGDEQFF.

This clonotype occurred a few times. The chain links TRBV20-1 to TRBJ1-1; no reliable D call. This CDR3 has 21 residues. Trimming pared 0 bases from V and 4 bases from J, leaving 33 bases between. Germline V CDR1 and CDR2: DFQATT, SNEGSKA (reference sequence). The CDR3 coding sequence is TGCAGTGCTAGAGATACTCGGCGCAGAGGGATAGGTCGGTCGTGGTCCACTGAAGCTTTCTTT. This translates into CSARDTRRRGIGRSWSTEAFF.

This clonotype was observed a few times. The genes are TRBV4-3 and TRBJ2-1; D may match TRBD1 or TRBD2 (6 bases each). Trimming removed 0 bases at V and 3 bases at J, with 12 bases between. Germline CDR1 is LGHNA and CDR2 is YSLEER. The CDR3 has 16 residues. In nucleotides, the CDR3 is TGCGCCAGCAGCCAAGAGAGGGGGGAATACTACAATGAGCAGTTCTTC. This gives the protein CASSQERGEYYNEQFF.

CDR3 sequence: CASSAAGTGINPNYGYTF. CDR3 nucleotide sequence: TGTGCCAGCAGCGCTGCCGGGACAGGGATTAACCCCAACTATGGCTACACCTTC. The chain joins TRBV7-9 to TRBJ1-2, with 9 positions matching TRBD1. Per germline, CDR1 SEHNR and CDR2 FQNEAQ (reference sequence). Unmatched junction bases numbered 15, after V lost 5 bases and J lost 2 bases. The CDR3 consists of 18 residues.

The chain recombines TRBV4-2 with TRBJ2-5, with 9 bases identical to TRBD2. Per germline, CDR1 LGHNA and CDR2 YNFKEQ. This CDR3 spans 15 amino acids. J lost 4 bases, V lost 4 bases, and 7 bases had no gene match. The CDR3 DNA sequence: TGTGCCAGCAGCCCCGAGCGGGGGGACCTAGAGACCCAGTACTTC. It translates to CASSPERGDLETQYF.